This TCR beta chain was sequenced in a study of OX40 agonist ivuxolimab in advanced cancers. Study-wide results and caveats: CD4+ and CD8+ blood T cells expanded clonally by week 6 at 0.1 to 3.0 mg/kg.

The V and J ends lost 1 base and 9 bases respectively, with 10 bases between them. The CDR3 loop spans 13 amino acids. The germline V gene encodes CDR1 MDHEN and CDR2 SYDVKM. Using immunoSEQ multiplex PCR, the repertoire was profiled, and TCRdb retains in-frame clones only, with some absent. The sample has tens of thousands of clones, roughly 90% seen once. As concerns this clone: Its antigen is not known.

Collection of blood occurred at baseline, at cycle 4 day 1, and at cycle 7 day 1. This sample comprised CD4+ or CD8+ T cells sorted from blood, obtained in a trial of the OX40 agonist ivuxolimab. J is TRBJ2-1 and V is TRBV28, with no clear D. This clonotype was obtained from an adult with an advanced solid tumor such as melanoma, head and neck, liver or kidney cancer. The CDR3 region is CASSLSERGEQFF. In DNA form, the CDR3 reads TGTGCCAGCAGTTTATCGGAACGCGGTGAGCAGTTCTTC.